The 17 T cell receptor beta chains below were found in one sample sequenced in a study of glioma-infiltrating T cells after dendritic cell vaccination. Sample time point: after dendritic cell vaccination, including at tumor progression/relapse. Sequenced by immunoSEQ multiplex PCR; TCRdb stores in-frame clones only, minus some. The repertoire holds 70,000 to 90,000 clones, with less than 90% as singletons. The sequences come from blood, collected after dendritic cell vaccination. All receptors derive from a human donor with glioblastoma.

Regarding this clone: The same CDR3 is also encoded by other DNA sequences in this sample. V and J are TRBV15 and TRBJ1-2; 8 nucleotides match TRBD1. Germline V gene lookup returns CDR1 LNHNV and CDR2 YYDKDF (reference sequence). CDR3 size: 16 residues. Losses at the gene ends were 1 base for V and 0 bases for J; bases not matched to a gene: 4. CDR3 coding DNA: TGTGCCACCAGCAGAGCCGGGACAGGATCTAACTATGGCTACACCTTC. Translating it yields CATSRAGTGSNYGYTF.

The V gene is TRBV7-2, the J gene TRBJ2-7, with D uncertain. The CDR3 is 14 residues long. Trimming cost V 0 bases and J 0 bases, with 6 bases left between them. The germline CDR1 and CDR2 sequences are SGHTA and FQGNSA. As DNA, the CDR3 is TGTGCCAGCAGCTTAGCTGGCGGCTCCTACGAGCAGTACTTC. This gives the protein CASSLAGGSYEQYF.

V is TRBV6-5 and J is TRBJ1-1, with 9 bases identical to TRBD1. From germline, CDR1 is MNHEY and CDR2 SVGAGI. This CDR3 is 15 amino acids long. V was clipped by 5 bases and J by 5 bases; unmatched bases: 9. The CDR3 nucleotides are TGTGCCAGCAGTCTACCCGGGACAGGGAAGACTGAAGCTTTCTTT. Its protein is CASSLPGTGKTEAFF.

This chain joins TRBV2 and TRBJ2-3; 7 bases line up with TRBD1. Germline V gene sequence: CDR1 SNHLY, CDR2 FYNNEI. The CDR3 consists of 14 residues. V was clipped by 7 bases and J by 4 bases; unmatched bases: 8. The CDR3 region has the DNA TGTGCCAGCAAGGGGGCCGTGGGCCCAGATACGCAGTATTTT. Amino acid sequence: CASKGAVGPDTQYF.

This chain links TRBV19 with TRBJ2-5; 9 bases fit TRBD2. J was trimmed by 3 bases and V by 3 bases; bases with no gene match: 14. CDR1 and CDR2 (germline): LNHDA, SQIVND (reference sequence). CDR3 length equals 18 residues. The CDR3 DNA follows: TGTGCCAGTAGTATGAGACTAGCGGAAACCCTAAGGGAAGAGACCCAGTACTTC. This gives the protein CASSMRLAETLREETQYF.

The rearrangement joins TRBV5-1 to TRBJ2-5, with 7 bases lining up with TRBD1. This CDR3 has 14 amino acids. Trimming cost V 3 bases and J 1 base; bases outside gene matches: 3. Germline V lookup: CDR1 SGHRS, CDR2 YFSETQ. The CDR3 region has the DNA TGCGCCAGCAGCTCCACAGGGGCCCAAGAGACCCAGTACTTC. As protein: CASSSTGAQETQYF.

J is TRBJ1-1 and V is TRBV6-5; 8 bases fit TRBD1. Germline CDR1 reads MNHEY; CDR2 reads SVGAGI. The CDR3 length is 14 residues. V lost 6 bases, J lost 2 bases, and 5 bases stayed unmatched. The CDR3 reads CASRQTGVNTEAFF. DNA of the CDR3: TGTGCCAGCAGACAGACAGGGGTTAACACTGAAGCTTTCTTT.

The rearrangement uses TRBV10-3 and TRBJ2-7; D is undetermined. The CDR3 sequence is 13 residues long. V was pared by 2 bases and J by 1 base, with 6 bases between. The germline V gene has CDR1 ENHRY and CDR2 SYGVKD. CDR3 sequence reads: CAISEMASYEQYF. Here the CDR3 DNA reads TGTGCCATCAGTGAGATGGCTTCCTACGAGCAGTACTTC.

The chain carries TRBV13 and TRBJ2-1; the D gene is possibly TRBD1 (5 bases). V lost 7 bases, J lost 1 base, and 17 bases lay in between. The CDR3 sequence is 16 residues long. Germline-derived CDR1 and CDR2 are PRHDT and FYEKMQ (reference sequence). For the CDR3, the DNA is TGTGCCAGCACCCTAAACTCAGGGCCTTCCTACAATGAGCAGTTCTTC. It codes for CASTLNSGPSYNEQFF.

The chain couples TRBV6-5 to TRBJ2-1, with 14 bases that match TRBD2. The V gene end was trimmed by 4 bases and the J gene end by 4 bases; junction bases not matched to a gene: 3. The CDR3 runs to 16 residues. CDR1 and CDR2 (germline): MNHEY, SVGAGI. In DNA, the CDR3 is TGTGCCAGCAGTTGGACTAGCGGGGGGTTTTACAATGAGCAGTTCTTC. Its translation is CASSWTSGGFYNEQFF.

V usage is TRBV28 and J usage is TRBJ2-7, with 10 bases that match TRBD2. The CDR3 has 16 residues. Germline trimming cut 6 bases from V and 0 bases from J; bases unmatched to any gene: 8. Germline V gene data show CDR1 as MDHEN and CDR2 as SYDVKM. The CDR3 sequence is CASRGTSVGSSYEQYF. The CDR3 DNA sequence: TGTGCCAGCAGGGGGACTAGCGTTGGAAGCTCCTACGAGCAGTACTTC. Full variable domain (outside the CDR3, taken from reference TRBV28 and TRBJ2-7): DVKVTQSSRYLVKRTGEKVFLECVQDMDHENMFWYRQDPGLGLRLIYFSYDVKMKEKGDIPEGYSVSREKKERFSLILESASTNQTSMYLCASRGTSVGSSYEQYFGPGTRLTVT.

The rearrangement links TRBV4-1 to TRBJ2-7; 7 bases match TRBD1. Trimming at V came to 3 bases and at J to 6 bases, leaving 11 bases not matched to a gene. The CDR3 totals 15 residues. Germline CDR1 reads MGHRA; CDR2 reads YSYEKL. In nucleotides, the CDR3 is TGCGCCAGCAGCCAGGGGACAGACGGTAACAGCGAGCAGTACTTC. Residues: CASSQGTDGNSEQYF.

The CDR3 loop reads CASSEQGSGNTIYF. Here the CDR3 DNA reads TGCGCCAGCAGCGAGCAGGGGTCTGGAAACACCATATATTTT. This rearrangement joins TRBV5-1 to TRBJ1-3; D might be TRBD1 (6 bases). Germline lookup yields CDR1 SGHRS and CDR2 YFSETQ. The CDR3 totals 14 residues. V was cut by 4 bases and J by 1 base, with 9 bases left in between.

Here the CDR3 reads CASSATRVGYNEQFF. CDR3 nucleotides: TGTGCCAGCAGCGCAACTAGAGTAGGGTACAATGAGCAGTTCTTC. The chain employs TRBV6-1 and TRBJ2-1; maybe TRBD2 (5 bases). With 6 bases removed from V and 4 bases from J, the gap between germline ends came to 16 bases. There are 15 residues in the CDR3. CDR1 and CDR2 (germline): MNHNS, SASEGT.

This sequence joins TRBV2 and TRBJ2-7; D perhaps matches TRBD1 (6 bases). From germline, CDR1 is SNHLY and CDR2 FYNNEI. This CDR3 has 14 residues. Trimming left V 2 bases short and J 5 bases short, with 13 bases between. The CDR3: CASSERGFFDEQYF. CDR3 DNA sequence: TGTGCCAGCAGTGAAAGGGGGTTCTTCGACGAGCAGTACTTC. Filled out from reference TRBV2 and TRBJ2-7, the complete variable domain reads EPEVTQTPSHQVTQMGQEVILRCVPISNHLYFYWYRQILGQKVEFLVSFYNNEISEKSEIFDDQFSVERPDGSNFTLKIRSTKLEDSAMYFCASSERGFFDEQYFGPGTRLTVT.

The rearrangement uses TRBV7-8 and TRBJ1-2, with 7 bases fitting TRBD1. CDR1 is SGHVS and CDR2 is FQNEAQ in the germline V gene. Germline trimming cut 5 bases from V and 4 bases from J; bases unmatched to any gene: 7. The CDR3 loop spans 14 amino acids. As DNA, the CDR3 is TGTGCCAGCAGCCAACAGGGGCAGATCTATGGCTACACCTTC. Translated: CASSQQGQIYGYTF. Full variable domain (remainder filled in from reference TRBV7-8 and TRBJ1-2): GAGVSQSPRYKVAKRGQDVALRCDPISGHVSLFWYQQALGQGPEFLTYFQNEAQLDKSGLPSDRFFAERPEGSVSTLKIQRTQQEDSAVYLCASSQQGQIYGYTFGSGTRLTVV.

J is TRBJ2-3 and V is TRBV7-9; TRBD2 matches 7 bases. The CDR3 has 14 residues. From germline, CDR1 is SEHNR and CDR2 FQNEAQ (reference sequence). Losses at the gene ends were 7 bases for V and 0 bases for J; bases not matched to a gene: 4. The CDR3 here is CASIWGGSTDTQYF. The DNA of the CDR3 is TGTGCCAGCATTTGGGGGGGTAGCACAGATACGCAGTATTTT.